One sample yielded the 13 T cell receptor beta chains listed below, sequenced in a study of cytomegalovirus exposure and HLA in healthy donors. PCR amplification relied on 60 Vbeta primers (plus 13 Jbeta primers). Clones were sequenced by immunoSEQ multiplex PCR, and TCRdb holds only the in-frame ones, with some missing. This sample's table has 170,000 or so clones. The sequencing sample was made of PBMCs. The origin of the receptors is a man aged 25 to 45 in good health and CMV-seronegative.

This chain links TRBV5-1 with TRBJ2-5; 8 bases line up with TRBD1. With the DNA end fitting TRBJ2-7 better, the J assignment may be wrong. CDR1 SGHRS and CDR2 YFSETQ come from the germline V gene. The CDR3 spans 14 residues. Written as DNA, the CDR3 is TGCGCCAGCAGCGCGGGACAGGTAAGGGACGAGCAGTACTTC. Amino acids: CASSAGQVRDEQYF.

This chain connects TRBV2 to TRBJ2-3; D possibly corresponds to TRBD2 (6 bases). CDR1 is SNHLY, CDR2 FYNNEI, per germline. V shed 6 bases and J shed 6 bases, with 16 bases lying between them. The CDR3 contains 14 residues. CDR3 bases: TGTGCCAGCAGCGAACTAGCCCGTGGGGATACGCAGTATTTT. Its protein product is CASSELARGDTQYF.

The chain carries TRBV27 and TRBJ2-3; D not certain. This CDR3 spans 11 amino acids. Germline V gene data show CDR1 as MNHEY and CDR2 as SMNVEV (reference sequence). The V and J ends lost 7 bases and 7 bases respectively, with 9 bases between them. In DNA, the CDR3 is TGTGCCAGCATATCGCAGTATACGCAGTATTTT. Protein: CASISQYTQYF.

With respect to this clone: The sample holds other DNA sequences that translate to the same CDR3. This sequence joins TRBV5-1 and TRBJ1-1; D might be TRBD1 (6 bases). The CDR3 runs to 14 residues. Germline V gives CDR1 SGHRS, CDR2 YFSETQ. V lost 0 bases, J lost 2 bases, and 8 bases lay in between. CDR3: CASSLGQANTEAFF. CDR3 DNA sequence: TGCGCCAGCAGCTTGGGACAGGCTAACACTGAAGCTTTCTTT.

The CDR3: CASRSRSNEQFF. The CDR3 DNA reads as TGCGCCAGCCGCTCGAGAAGCAATGAGCAGTTCTTC. The chain recombines TRBV4-1 with TRBJ2-1; no definite D call. The germline V gene has CDR1 MGHRA and CDR2 YSYEKL. The CDR3 consists of 12 residues. Between the trimmed V and J ends, which lost 8 bases and 6 bases, there was a span of 11 bases.

The V call is TRBV19, the J call TRBJ1-4; possibly TRBD1 for D (5 bases). Germline CDR1 and CDR2: LNHDA and SQIVND (reference sequence). Between the trimmed V and J ends, which lost 5 bases and 0 bases, there was a span of 10 bases. The CDR3 is 15 amino acids. CDR3 amino acids: CASSPLTATNEKLFF. CDR3 in DNA: TGTGCCAGTAGTCCGTTGACAGCAACTAATGAAAAACTGTTTTTT. Drawing the rest from reference TRBV19 and TRBJ1-4, the complete variable domain is DGGITQSPKYLFRKEGQNVTLSCEQNLNHDAMYWYRQDPGQGLRLIYYSQIVNDFQKGDIAEGYSVSREKKESFPLTVTSAQKNPTAFYLCASSPLTATNEKLFFGSGTQLSVL.

The DNA for the CDR3 is TGTGCCAGCAGTGACCGGGCGGGGTACACCGGGGAGCTGTTTTTT. It is translated as CASSDRAGYTGELFF. The J gene is TRBJ2-2, the V gene TRBV6-4; weak D call: TRBD2 (6 bases). V lost 2 bases and J 3 bases, leaving 10 bases between the germline ends. This CDR3 region has 15 residues. CDR1 is MRHNA, CDR2 SNTAGT, per germline.

V usage is TRBV5-1 and J usage is TRBJ2-3; tentative D call: TRBD2 (5 bases). V lost 4 bases, J lost 1 base, and 7 bases lay in between. CDR3 length equals 13 residues. Germline assignment: CDR1 SGHRS and CDR2 YFSETQ. Here the CDR3 DNA reads TGCGCCAGCAGCCAACTAGGCACAGATACGCAGTATTTT. Translation gives CASSQLGTDTQYF.

The chain uses TRBV5-1 and TRBJ1-6, with 7 bases lining up with TRBD1. This CDR3 region has 15 residues. CDR1 SGHRS and CDR2 YFSETQ come from the germline V gene. V was pared by 3 bases and J by 10 bases, with 10 bases of the junction left unmatched. The CDR3 loop is CASSSGQAETSPLHF. Here the CDR3 DNA reads TGCGCCAGCAGCTCCGGACAGGCGGAGACATCACCCCTCCACTTT.

CDR3 region: CASSRTIYNEQFF. The CDR3 region has the DNA TGTGCCAGCAGTAGGACTATCTACAATGAGCAGTTCTTC. V usage is TRBV2 and J usage is TRBJ2-1; possibly TRBD2 for D (6 bases). This CDR3 is 13 amino acids long. Trimming left V 5 bases short and J 3 bases short, with 8 bases between. Germline V CDR1 and CDR2: SNHLY, FYNNEI.

The rearrangement joins TRBV6-1 to TRBJ1-1; D is possibly TRBD1 (5 bases). The CDR3 extends over 13 amino acids. V was pared by 4 bases and J by 1 base, with 7 bases between. Germline values: CDR1 MNHNS, CDR2 SASEGT. The CDR3 DNA sequence: TGTGCCAGCAGTGCACAGGAGAACACTGAAGCTTTCTTT. Its protein product is CASSAQENTEAFF.

This chain uses TRBV4-1 with TRBJ2-3, with 10 nucleotides matching TRBD2. V dropped 5 bases and J dropped 1; count of bases not matched to a gene: 9. This CDR3 is 17 amino acids long. CDR1 is MGHRA, CDR2 YSYEKL, per germline. The CDR3 sequence: CASSGLAGVRGTDTQYF. The CDR3 nucleotides read TGCGCCAGCAGCGGTCTAGCGGGAGTGAGGGGCACAGATACGCAGTATTTT.

The rearrangement joins TRBV2 to TRBJ2-4, with TRBD2 as a possible D gene (6 bases). The length of the CDR3 is 13 residues. The germline gives CDR1 SNHLY, CDR2 FYNNEI. Trimming pared 4 bases from V and 8 bases from J, leaving 12 bases between. The CDR3 nucleotides read TGTGCCAGCAGTGGGGCGGGGTTACACATTCAGTACTTC. This sequence encodes CASSGAGLHIQYF.